The 9 T cell receptor beta chains below were found in one sample sequenced in a study of cytomegalovirus exposure and HLA in healthy donors. Profiling relied on immunoSEQ multiplex PCR, and the TCRdb table lists in-frame clones only, not all of them. The sample yields 150,000 to 200,000 clones, approximately 87% seen once. Sequenced input: PBMCs. The receptors stem from a woman aged 30 to 39 in good health and CMV-seronegative.

This clone occurred a few times. The chain carries TRBV29-1 and TRBJ1-2; possible D gene TRBD1, 5 bases. This CDR3 spans 12 amino acids. Germline V CDR1 and CDR2: SQVTM, ANQGSEA. V was pared by 7 bases and J by 2 bases, with 11 bases between. The CDR3 protein is CSAATENYGYTF. CDR3 DNA: TGCAGCGCTGCGACAGAAAACTATGGCTACACCTTC.

The rearrangement uses TRBV11-3 and TRBJ2-1; D is perhaps TRBD2 (6 bases). CDR1 is SGHNT and CDR2 is YENEEA in the germline V gene. V was clipped by 5 bases and J by 8 bases, with 22 bases between them. This CDR3 spans 16 amino acids. CDR3 DNA sequence: TGTGCCAGCAGCATGACGACCGGGAGAAGTGCCGATGAGCAGTTCTTC. This codes for CASSMTTGRSADEQFF.

The chain uses TRBV9 and TRBJ1-6, with TRBD1 matching 7 bases. The CDR3 loop spans 15 amino acids. The germline CDR1 and CDR2 sequences are SGDLS and YYNGEE. Trimming removed 0 bases from V and 6 bases from J; junction bases left unmatched: 3. As DNA, the CDR3 is TGTGCCAGCAGCGTAGATGGGACAGTTAATTCACCCCTCCACTTT. It translates to CASSVDGTVNSPLHF.

The chain carries TRBV4-3 and TRBJ2-5; possibly TRBD1 for D (6 bases). Germline loops: CDR1 LGHNA, CDR2 YSLEER. The CDR3 sequence is 14 residues long. The ends were cut back, 0 bases at V and 4 bases at J, with 9 bases in the middle. CDR3 in amino acids: CASSQDRGGETQYF. Written as DNA, the CDR3 is TGCGCCAGCAGCCAAGATAGAGGGGGAGAGACCCAGTACTTC.

The rearrangement links TRBV4-1 to TRBJ1-3; 7 bases fit TRBD1. The germline gives CDR1 MGHRA, CDR2 YSYEKL. V gave up 4 bases and J gave up 5 bases; unmatched junction bases: 5. CDR3 length equals 14 residues. The CDR3 DNA reads TGCGCCAGCAGCCCCGACAGGGATCGAAACACCATATATTTT. This encodes CASSPDRDRNTIYF.

V usage is TRBV6-1 and J usage is TRBJ2-2, with D perhaps matching TRBD1 (6 bases). The germline V and J ends were trimmed by 4 bases and 8 bases, with 14 bases remaining between them. This CDR3 spans 14 amino acids. Germline V gene data show CDR1 as MNHNS and CDR2 as SASEGT. CDR3 sequence reads: CASSGTGYPGELFF. CDR3 DNA sequence: TGTGCCAGCAGTGGTACAGGGTACCCGGGGGAGCTGTTTTTT.

The genes are TRBV18 and TRBJ1-6, with 7 bases aligning to TRBD1. V dropped 3 bases and J dropped 10; count of bases not matched to a gene: 6. The germline V gene encodes CDR1 KGHSH and CDR2 LQKENI. The CDR3 consists of 14 residues. The CDR3 nucleotides read TGTGCCAGCTCACCTCTTGACAGGGAATCACCCCTCCACTTT. Translated: CASSPLDRESPLHF.

V is TRBV6-5 and J is TRBJ1-1; 7 positions match TRBD1. Trimming cost V 6 bases and J 4 bases; bases outside gene matches: 5. The CDR3 consists of 13 residues. Per germline, CDR1 MNHEY and CDR2 SVGAGI. The CDR3 sequence is CASSLTGATEAFF. The CDR3 DNA reads as TGTGCCAGCAGCCTTACAGGGGCCACTGAAGCTTTCTTT.

The chain is built from TRBV6-1 and TRBJ1-1; TRBD1 is a possible D gene (5 bases). Germline V gene lookup returns CDR1 MNHNS and CDR2 SASEGT. CDR3 length: 14 residues. The V end lost 3 bases, the J end lost 5 bases, and 13 bases lay between the germline ends. The CDR3 region is CASSDRGGWTEAFF. DNA of the CDR3: TGTGCCAGCAGTGATAGGGGCGGTTGGACTGAAGCTTTCTTT.